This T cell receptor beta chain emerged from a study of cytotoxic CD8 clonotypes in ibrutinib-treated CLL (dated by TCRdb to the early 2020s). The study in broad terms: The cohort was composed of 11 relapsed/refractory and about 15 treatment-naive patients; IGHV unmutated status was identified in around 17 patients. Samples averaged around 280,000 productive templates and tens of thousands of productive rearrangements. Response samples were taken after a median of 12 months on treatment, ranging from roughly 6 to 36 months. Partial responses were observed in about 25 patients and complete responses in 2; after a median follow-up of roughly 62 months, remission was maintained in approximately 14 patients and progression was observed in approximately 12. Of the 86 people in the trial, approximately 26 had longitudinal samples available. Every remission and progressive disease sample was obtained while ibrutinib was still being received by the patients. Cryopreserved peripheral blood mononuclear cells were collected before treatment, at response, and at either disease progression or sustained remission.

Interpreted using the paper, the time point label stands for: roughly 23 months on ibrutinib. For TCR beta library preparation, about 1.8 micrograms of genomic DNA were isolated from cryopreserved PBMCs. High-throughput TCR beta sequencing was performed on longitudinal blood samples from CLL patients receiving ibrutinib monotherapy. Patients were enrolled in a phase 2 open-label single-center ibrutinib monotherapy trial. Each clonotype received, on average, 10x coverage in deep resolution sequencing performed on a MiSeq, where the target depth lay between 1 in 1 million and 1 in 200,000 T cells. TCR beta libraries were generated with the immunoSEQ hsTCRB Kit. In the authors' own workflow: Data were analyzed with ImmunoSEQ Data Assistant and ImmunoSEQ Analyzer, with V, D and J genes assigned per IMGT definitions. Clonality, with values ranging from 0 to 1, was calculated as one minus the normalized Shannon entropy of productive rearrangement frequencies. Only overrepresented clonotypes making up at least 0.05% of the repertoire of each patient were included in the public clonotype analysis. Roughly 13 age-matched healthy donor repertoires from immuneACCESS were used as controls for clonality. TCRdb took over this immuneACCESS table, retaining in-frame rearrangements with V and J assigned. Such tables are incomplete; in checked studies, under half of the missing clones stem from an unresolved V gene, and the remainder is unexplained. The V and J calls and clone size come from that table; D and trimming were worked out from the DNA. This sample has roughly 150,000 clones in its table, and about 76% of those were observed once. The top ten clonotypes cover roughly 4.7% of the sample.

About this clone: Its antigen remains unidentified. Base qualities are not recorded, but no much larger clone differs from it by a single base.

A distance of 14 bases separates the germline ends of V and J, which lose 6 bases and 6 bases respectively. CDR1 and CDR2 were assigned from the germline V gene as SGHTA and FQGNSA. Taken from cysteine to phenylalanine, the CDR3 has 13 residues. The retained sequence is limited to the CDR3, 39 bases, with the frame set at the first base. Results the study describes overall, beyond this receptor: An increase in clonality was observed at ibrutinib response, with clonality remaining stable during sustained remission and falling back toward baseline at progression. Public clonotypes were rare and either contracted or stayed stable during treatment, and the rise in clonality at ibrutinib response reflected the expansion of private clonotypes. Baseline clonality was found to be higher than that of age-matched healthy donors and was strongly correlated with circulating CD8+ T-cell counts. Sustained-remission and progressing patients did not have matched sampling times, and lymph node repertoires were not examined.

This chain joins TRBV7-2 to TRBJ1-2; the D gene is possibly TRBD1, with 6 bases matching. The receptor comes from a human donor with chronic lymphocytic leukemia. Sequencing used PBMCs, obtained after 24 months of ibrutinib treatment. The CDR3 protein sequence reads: CASRPTGSDGYTF. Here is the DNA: TGTGCCAGCAGACCCACAGGGTCGGATGGCTACACCTTC.